Below are 9 T cell receptor beta chains sequenced from a single sample in a study of PD-1 blockade in classical Hodgkin lymphoma. All the patients suffered relapse after autologous stem cell transplantation, and brentuximab vedotin exposure differed. The CD4+ T cells used were purified from thawed PBMCs through magnetic negative selection. Profiled with immunoSEQ multiplex PCR; TCRdb holds only in-frame clones, not every one. Among under 30,000 clones, over 60% were seen once, and the ten largest hold 2% to 2.5%. The sample consisted of CD4+ T cells from blood, taken at baseline. The receptors were sampled from a human donor with classical Hodgkin lymphoma.

This rearrangement joins TRBV11-2 to TRBJ1-1; D ambiguous. Between the trimmed V and J ends, which lost 3 bases and 3 bases, there was a span of 5 bases. The CDR3 spans 12 residues. In germline, CDR1 is SGHAT, CDR2 FQNNGV. The DNA for the CDR3 is TGTGCCAGCAGCTTGGAATACACTGAAGCTTTCTTT. The encoded protein is CASSLEYTEAFF.

CDR3 residues: CASSSGTGSSQPQHF. The CDR3 nucleotides are TGTGCCAGCAGCTCCGGGACAGGGAGTTCTCAGCCCCAGCATTTT. The V call is TRBV11-1, the J call TRBJ1-5, with 9 bases aligning to TRBD1. The CDR3 has 15 amino acids. Trimming took 4 bases from V and 6 from J; bases not matched to a gene: 7. Germline values: CDR1 SGHAT, CDR2 FQDESV (reference sequence).

The chain links TRBV9 to TRBJ1-4, with D uncertain. The CDR3 length is 14 residues. V was clipped by 0 bases and J by 5 bases, with 8 bases between them. Germline CDR1 and CDR2: SGDLS and YYNGEE. The CDR3 bases are TGTGCCAGCAGCGTAGACAGCTGGAATGAAAAACTGTTTTTT. Amino acids: CASSVDSWNEKLFF.

The chain joins TRBV19 to TRBJ1-4; 8 bases map to TRBD1. The length of the CDR3 is 14 residues. Germline V gene data show CDR1 as LNHDA and CDR2 as SQIVND (reference sequence). Trimming took 6 bases from V and 6 from J; bases not matched to a gene: 6. CDR3 region: CASRTTGAYEKLFF. The CDR3 region has the DNA TGTGCCAGTAGGACGACAGGGGCGTATGAAAAACTGTTTTTT. Supplemented by reference TRBV19 and TRBJ1-4, the full variable domain reads DGGITQSPKYLFRKEGQNVTLSCEQNLNHDAMYWYRQDPGQGLRLIYYSQIVNDFQKGDIAEGYSVSREKKESFPLTVTSAQKNPTAFYLCASRTTGAYEKLFFGSGTQLSVL.

The CDR3 loop is CASSVGLAGGEQYF. The CDR3, as DNA: TGTGCCAGCAGCGTCGGCCTAGCGGGTGGCGAGCAGTACTTC. The chain employs TRBV9 and TRBJ2-7, with TRBD2 matching over 8 bases. The CDR3 totals 14 residues. After removal of 2 bases from V and 6 bases from J, the junction contained 7 bases not matched to a gene. Germline CDR1 and CDR2: SGDLS and YYNGEE.

The genes are TRBV28 and TRBJ2-5; 11 nucleotides match TRBD1. From germline, CDR1 is MDHEN and CDR2 SYDVKM. Trimming removed 4 bases from V and 3 bases from J; junction bases left unmatched: 10. The CDR3 is 17 residues long. The CDR3 bases are TGTGCCAGCAGTTCGCAATGGACAGGGGGCGGGAAAGAGACCCAGTACTTC. Amino acid sequence: CASSSQWTGGGKETQYF.

This clone was found once. The genes are TRBV7-6 and TRBJ2-1; TRBD2 agrees at 7 bases. Germline-derived CDR1 and CDR2 are SGHVS and FNYEAQ. This CDR3 spans 16 amino acids. The trim removed 5 bases at V and 7 bases at J, leaving 14 bases unmatched. The CDR3, as DNA: TGTGCCAGCAGCCCTGGGGAGGGCAGGGTGGGAAATGAGCAGTTCTTC. This translates into CASSPGEGRVGNEQFF.

The chain is built from TRBV11-1 and TRBJ1-5, with D possibly being TRBD1 (6 bases). The CDR3 runs to 14 residues. V lost 8 bases and J 10 bases, leaving 21 bases between the germline ends. Per the germline V gene, CDR1 is SGHAT and CDR2 is FQDESV (reference sequence). CDR3 DNA sequence: TGTGCCAGCCCCGTTCGGGGGGCTTGTGGTCCCCAGCATTTT. It codes for CASPVRGACGPQHF.

In nucleotides, the CDR3 is TGTGCCAGCAGCTTCAGTCGGCAGGGGGTTGAAAAACTGTTTTTT. Protein product: CASSFSRQGVEKLFF. The rearrangement links TRBV5-5 to TRBJ1-4; TRBD1 agrees at 7 bases. CDR3 length: 15 amino acids. CDR1 and CDR2 from the germline V gene are SGHKS and YYEKEE (reference sequence). After removal of 2 bases from V and 7 bases from J, the junction contained 8 bases not matched to a gene.